A selection of T cell receptor beta chains follows, all from one sample in a study of CD8 T cells in Susac syndrome. TCRdb recomputed calls from the immunoSEQ multiplex PCR reads with MiXCR, one row per CDR3 protein. Here the sample spans around 45,000 distinct CDR3 sequences, around 93% being singletons. Material: CD8+ T cells from PBMCs. Receptors originate from a human donor in good health. Both conserved end residues are part of each CDR3. The order of the fields is J gene, V gene, D gene, clone size, CDR3 protein, CDR3 DNA. D genes are given only for firm matches. Clone size appears in some rows only: once, few, many, or a class for an expanded clone.

TRBJ2-7 | TRBV30 | TRBD2 | once | CAWWPGGPSEQYF | TGTGCCTGGTGGCCGGGAGGGCCAAGCGAGCAGTACTTC
TRBJ2-2 | TRBV3-1 | . | . | CASSSLGGSSDITPGELFF | TGTGCCAGCAGCTCCCTAGGGGGTTCTAGCGACATTACTCCCGGGGAGCTGTTTTTT
TRBJ2-7 | TRBV7-2 | . | few | CASSVGQALLAGAYEQYF | TGTGCCAGCAGCGTAGGACAGGCCCTGTTAGCGGGCGCCTACGAGCAGTACTTC
TRBJ1-5 | TRBV9 | . | . | CASSVWGSNQPQHF | TGTGCCAGCAGCGTATGGGGAAGCAATCAGCCCCAGCATTTT
TRBJ2-7 | TRBV7-9 | . | . | CASSSRDTSYEQYF | TGTGCCAGCAGCTCCAGGGACACTTCCTACGAGCAGTACTTC
TRBJ2-1 | TRBV20-1 | . | . | CSAREPSNNEQFF | TGCAGTGCTAGAGAACCTTCGAACAATGAGCAGTTCTTC
TRBJ2-2 | TRBV30 | . | . | CAWRSRELTGELFF | TGTGCCTGGAGGTCGAGGGAGCTCACCGGGGAGCTGTTTTTT
TRBJ2-7 | TRBV5-4 | TRBD1 | . | CASSTRQGALNEQYF | TGTGCCAGCAGCACTAGACAGGGGGCGTTGAACGAGCAGTACTTC
TRBJ2-1 | TRBV12-3/TRBV12-4 | . | . | CASSPPWEGEQFF | TGTGCCAGCAGTCCGCCCTGGGAAGGGGAGCAGTTCTTC
TRBJ2-1 | TRBV29-1 | . | . | CSLRGGVYNEQFF | TGCAGTCTACGTGGCGGGGTCTACAATGAGCAGTTCTTC
TRBJ2-7 | TRBV29-1 | . | . | CSVYFPGQPYEQYF | TGCAGCGTTTATTTCCCGGGACAACCCTACGAGCAGTACTTC
TRBJ2-7 | TRBV9 | TRBD2 | once | CASSVASGGRQGEQYF | TGTGCCAGCAGCGTAGCTTCGGGGGGGCGCCAGGGCGAGCAGTACTTC
TRBJ2-7 | TRBV6-1 | TRBD2 | . | CASTPSPSGTTYEQYF | TGTGCCAGCACCCCCAGCCCTAGCGGGACTACTTACGAGCAGTACTTC
TRBJ2-3 | TRBV12-3/TRBV12-4 | TRBD2 | . | CASIPSGRADTQYF | TGTGCCAGCATACCTAGCGGGAGGGCAGATACGCAGTATTTT
TRBJ2-5 | TRBV19 | TRBD2 | . | CASSYIRGGEETQYF | TGTGCCAGTAGTTATATCCGGGGGGGCGAAGAGACCCAGTACTTC
TRBJ2-3 | TRBV5-1 | TRBD2 | . | CASSGRGSTDTQYF | TGCGCCAGCAGTGGGAGGGGCTCCACAGATACGCAGTATTTT
TRBJ1-2 | TRBV18 | . | . | CASSRSRGSENYGYTF | TGTGCCAGCTCACGGTCACGGGGTTCAGAGAACTATGGCTACACCTTC
TRBJ1-2 | TRBV4-3 | TRBD1 | . | CASSPGTGANYGYTF | TGCGCCAGCAGCCCCGGGACAGGGGCTAACTATGGCTACACCTTC
TRBJ2-1 | TRBV7-2 | TRBD1 | . | CASSLVQGNQFF | TGTGCCAGCAGCTTAGTACAGGGGAATCAGTTCTTC
TRBJ2-1 | TRBV7-2 | TRBD2 | . | CASSPSKREGLYNEQFF | TGTGCCAGCAGCCCCTCCAAGCGGGAGGGCCTCTACAATGAGCAGTTCTTC
TRBJ2-5 | TRBV4-3 | . | . | CASSPEGETQYF | TGCGCCAGCAGCCCAGAGGGAGAGACCCAGTACTTC
TRBJ1-1 | TRBV5-5 | . | once | CASSWRGQGNTEAFF | TGTGCCAGCAGCTGGAGGGGCCAGGGGAACACTGAAGCTTTCTTT
TRBJ2-1 | TRBV7-2 | . | . | CASSLAGQPNEQFF | TGTGCCAGCAGCCTAGCCGGCCAGCCCAATGAGCAGTTCTTC
TRBJ1-2 | TRBV29-1 | . | . | CSVPSGSDYGYTF | TGCAGCGTGCCCTCTGGGTCAGACTATGGCTACACCTTC
TRBJ2-7 | TRBV14 | . | . | CASSFQQGGSYEQYF | TGTGCCAGCAGCTTCCAACAGGGTGGGTCCTACGAGCAGTACTTC
TRBJ2-7 | TRBV4-3 | . | few | CASSQDRSLSSYEQYF | TGCGCCAGCAGCCAAGATAGGAGCCTAAGCTCCTACGAGCAGTACTTC
TRBJ2-7 | TRBV29-1 | TRBD1 | . | CSVTGGSFYEQYF | TGCAGCGTCACAGGGGGATCGTTCTACGAGCAGTACTTC
TRBJ1-5 | TRBV19 | . | . | CASSIVKAANQPQHF | TGTGCCAGTAGTATCGTGAAGGCGGCAAATCAGCCCCAGCATTTT
TRBJ2-1 | TRBV9 | TRBD2 | . | CASRAEAGDHEQFF | TGTGCCAGCAGGGCCGAAGCGGGAGACCATGAGCAGTTCTTC
TRBJ2-2 | TRBV6-2/TRBV6-3 | . | . | CASEDRITGELFF | TGTGCCAGTGAGGACCGAATCACCGGGGAGCTGTTTTTT
TRBJ2-1 | TRBV11-2 | . | . | CASSLSSRVPYNEQFF | TGTGCCAGCAGCTTATCCTCGCGGGTTCCCTACAATGAGCAGTTCTTC
TRBJ2-1 | TRBV2 | . | . | CASIPTPLAPPYNEQFF | TGTGCCAGCATTCCGACCCCTCTAGCCCCCCCCTACAATGAGCAGTTCTTC
TRBJ2-7 | TRBV5-1 | . | . | CASSLDFGPYEQYF | TGCGCCAGCAGCTTGGACTTTGGTCCCTACGAGCAGTACTTC
TRBJ1-1 | TRBV10-2 | . | . | CASSERRAPGANTEAFF | TGCGCCAGCAGTGAGCGACGCGCTCCCGGAGCGAACACTGAAGCTTTCTTT
TRBJ2-7 | TRBV7-9 | TRBD1 | . | CASSVPTGDINEQYF | TGTGCCAGCAGCGTACCTACAGGGGATATCAACGAGCAGTACTTC
TRBJ1-1 | TRBV6-1 | . | . | CASRSTGAYLNTEAFF | TGTGCCAGCAGGTCGACAGGCGCCTATCTGAACACTGAAGCTTTCTTT
TRBJ2-1 | TRBV4-1 | TRBD2 | . | CAFSQEGSGRAISYNEQFF | TGCGCCTTCAGCCAAGAGGGGAGCGGGAGGGCCATCTCCTACAATGAGCAGTTCTTC
TRBJ2-7 | TRBV7-8 | . | . | CASSLISGEQYF | TGTGCCAGCAGCTTAATATCTGGGGAGCAGTACTTC
TRBJ1-1 | TRBV27 | TRBD1 | once | CASSSRARGNMNTEAFF | TGTGCCAGCAGTTCCCGCGCCAGGGGGAACATGAACACTGAAGCTTTCTTT
TRBJ2-7 | TRBV7-9 | . | . | CASTGPDQPAYEQYF | TGTGCCAGCACCGGACCGGACCAACCAGCCTACGAGCAGTACTTC
TRBJ1-5 | TRBV29-1 | TRBD1 | . | CSVVGTANQPQHF | TGCAGCGTTGTGGGGACAGCGAATCAGCCCCAGCATTTT
TRBJ2-1 | TRBV5-1 | TRBD1 | . | CASSLGQGYNEQFF | TGCGCCAGCAGCCTAGGACAGGGCTACAATGAGCAGTTCTTC
TRBJ2-2 | TRBV20-1 | . | . | CSAHPLKTGPGGELFF | TGCAGTGCTCACCCTTTAAAGACAGGCCCGGGGGGGGAGCTGTTTTTT
TRBJ2-1 | TRBV27 | . | . | CASSLGTPQNEQFF | TGTGCCAGCAGTCTCGGGACCCCCCAAAATGAGCAGTTCTTC
TRBJ2-2 | TRBV6-5 | . | . | CASSYGGGELFF | TGTGCCAGCAGTTACGGGGGCGGGGAGCTGTTTTTT
TRBJ2-2 | TRBV4-2 | TRBD2 | . | CASSQEDGRASGELFF | TGTGCCAGCAGCCAAGAGGACGGGAGGGCCTCCGGGGAGCTGTTTTTT
TRBJ1-2 | TRBV2 | . | . | CASSGMTRQNGYTF | TGTGCCAGCAGTGGTATGACCCGCCAGAACGGCTACACCTTC
TRBJ1-1 | TRBV5-6 | . | . | CASSLEAQHTEAFF | TGTGCCAGCAGCTTGGAGGCGCAGCACACTGAAGCTTTCTTT
TRBJ2-2 | TRBV30 | . | once | CAWSVNGELFF | TGTGCCTGGAGTGTAAACGGGGAGCTGTTTTTT
TRBJ2-1 | TRBV5-6 | TRBD2 | . | CASSLALGLAGVGEQFF | TGTGCCAGCAGCTTGGCCCTAGGACTAGCGGGAGTAGGTGAGCAGTTCTTC
TRBJ1-2 | TRBV29-1 | TRBD1 | . | CSVGGDSYGYTF | TGCAGCGTGGGGGGGGACAGTTATGGCTACACCTTC